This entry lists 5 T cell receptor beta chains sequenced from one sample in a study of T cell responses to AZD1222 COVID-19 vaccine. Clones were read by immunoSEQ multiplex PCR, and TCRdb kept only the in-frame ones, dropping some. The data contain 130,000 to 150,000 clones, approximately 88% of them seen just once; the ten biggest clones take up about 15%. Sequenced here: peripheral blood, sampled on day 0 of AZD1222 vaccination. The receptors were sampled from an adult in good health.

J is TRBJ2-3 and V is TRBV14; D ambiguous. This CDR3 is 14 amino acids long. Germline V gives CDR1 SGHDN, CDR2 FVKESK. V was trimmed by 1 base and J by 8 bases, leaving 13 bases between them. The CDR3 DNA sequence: TGTGCCAGCAGCCAAGGACCTCAGCCTACTACGCAGTATTTT. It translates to CASSQGPQPTTQYF.

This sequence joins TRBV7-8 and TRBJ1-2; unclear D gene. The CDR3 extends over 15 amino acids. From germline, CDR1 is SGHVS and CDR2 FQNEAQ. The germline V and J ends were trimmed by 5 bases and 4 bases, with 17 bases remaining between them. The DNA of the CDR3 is TGTGCCAGCAGCCTAAGTTCGGGATTAGGCTATGGCTACACCTTC. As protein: CASSLSSGLGYGYTF.

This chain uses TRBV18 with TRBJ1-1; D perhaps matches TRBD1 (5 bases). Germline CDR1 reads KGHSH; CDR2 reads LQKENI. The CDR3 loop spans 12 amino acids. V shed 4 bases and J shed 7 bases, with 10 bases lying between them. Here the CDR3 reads CASSRGEFEAFF. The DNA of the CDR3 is TGTGCCAGCTCACGGGGGGAATTTGAAGCTTTCTTT.

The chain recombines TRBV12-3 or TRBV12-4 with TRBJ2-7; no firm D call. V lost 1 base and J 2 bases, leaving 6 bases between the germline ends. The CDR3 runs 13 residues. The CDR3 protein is CASSLVRTYEQYF. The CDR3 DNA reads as TGTGCCAGCAGTTTAGTACGGACCTACGAGCAGTACTTC.

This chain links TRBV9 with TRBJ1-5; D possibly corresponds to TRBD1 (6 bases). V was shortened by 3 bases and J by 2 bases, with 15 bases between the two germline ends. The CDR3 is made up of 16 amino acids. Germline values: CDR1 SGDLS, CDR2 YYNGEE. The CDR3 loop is CASSEEGGWGNQPQHF. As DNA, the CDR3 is TGTGCCAGCAGCGAGGAGGGGGGTTGGGGCAATCAGCCCCAGCATTTT.